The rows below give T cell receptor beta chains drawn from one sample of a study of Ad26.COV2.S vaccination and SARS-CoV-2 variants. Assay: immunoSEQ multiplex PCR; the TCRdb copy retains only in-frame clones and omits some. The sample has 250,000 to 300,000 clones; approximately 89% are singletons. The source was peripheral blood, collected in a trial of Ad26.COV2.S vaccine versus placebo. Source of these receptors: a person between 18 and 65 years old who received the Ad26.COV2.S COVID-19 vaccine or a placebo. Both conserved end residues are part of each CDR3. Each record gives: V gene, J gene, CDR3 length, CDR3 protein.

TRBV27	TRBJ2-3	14	CASSLMASTDTQYF
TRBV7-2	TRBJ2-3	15	CASSLVAGGLDTQYF
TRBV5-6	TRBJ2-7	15	CASSLSSGGAYEQYF
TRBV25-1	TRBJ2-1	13	CASRGGFDSGQFF
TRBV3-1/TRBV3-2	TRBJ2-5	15	CASSQAPGQGKAQYF
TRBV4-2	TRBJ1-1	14	CASSQRQLNTEAFF
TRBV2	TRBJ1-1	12	CVKAVGNTEAFF
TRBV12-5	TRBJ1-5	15	CASGSGQGHNQPQHF
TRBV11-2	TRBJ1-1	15	CASSLMGGTNTEAFF
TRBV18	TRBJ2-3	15	CASSPPGLAPDTQYF
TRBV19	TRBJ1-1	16	CASSSLRDRVDTEAFF
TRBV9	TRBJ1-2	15	CASSDNLGRGYGYTF
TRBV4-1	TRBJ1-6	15	CASSQARGRNSPLHF
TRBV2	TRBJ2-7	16	CASSDLRFASSYEQYF
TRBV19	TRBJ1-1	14	CASTPRGMNTEAFF
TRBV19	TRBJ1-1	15	CASSLTLGTPAGGIF
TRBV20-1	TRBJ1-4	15	CSASNPQDRIGKLFF
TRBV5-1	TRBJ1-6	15	CASSLLQEGNSPLHF
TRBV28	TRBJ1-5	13	CASSFGFVQPQHF
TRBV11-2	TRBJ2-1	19	CASSLDWTSQGPSYNEQFF
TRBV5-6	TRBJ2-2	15	CASRSTGGMVGELFF
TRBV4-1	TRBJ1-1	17	CASSRSFTGQAPTEAFF
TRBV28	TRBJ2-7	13	CASRLTGGYEQYF
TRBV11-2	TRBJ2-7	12	CASSLPTGNPYF
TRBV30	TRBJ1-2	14	CAWSGGTGRSGYTF
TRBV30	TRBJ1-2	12	CAWMRGGDGYTF
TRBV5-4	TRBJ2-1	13	CASSYGQNNEQFF
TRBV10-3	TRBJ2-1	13	CAIRTTGDGEQFF
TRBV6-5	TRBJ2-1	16	CASSFVTSGRNNEQFF
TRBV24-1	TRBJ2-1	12	CATSGPTDEQFF
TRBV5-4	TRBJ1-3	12	CASSLYEGTIYF
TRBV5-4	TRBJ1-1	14	CASSPEARGAEAFF
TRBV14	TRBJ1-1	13	CASSLRTGTEAFF
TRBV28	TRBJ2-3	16	CASSPHGQGGADTQYF
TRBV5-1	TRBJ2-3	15	CASSAGQTSTDTQYF
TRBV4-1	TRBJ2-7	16	CASSQVSTGGDYEQYF
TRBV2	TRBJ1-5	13	CASNRDPNQPQHF
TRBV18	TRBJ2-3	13	CASSPLSTDTQYF
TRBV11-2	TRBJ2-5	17	CASSAGNRVGGGETQYF
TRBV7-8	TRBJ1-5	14	CASSLEASNQPQHF
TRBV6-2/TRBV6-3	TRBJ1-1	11	CASSLGTEAFF
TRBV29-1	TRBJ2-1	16	CSVDMGPLRLYNEQFF
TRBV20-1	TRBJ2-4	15	CSASAGYIAKNIQYF
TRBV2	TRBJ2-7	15	CASINNGGLSYEQYF
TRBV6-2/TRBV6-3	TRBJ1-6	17	CASSLDGPWSYNSPLHF
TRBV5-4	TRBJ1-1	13	CASSLRGATEAFF
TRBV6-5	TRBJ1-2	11	CARGQGAGYTF
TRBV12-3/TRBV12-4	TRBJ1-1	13	CASSLWGDTEAFF
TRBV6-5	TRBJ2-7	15	CASSRSGAEMYEQYF
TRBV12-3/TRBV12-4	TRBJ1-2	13	CASSLTTGDGYTF
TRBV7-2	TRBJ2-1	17	CASSLVAGGPFYNEQFF
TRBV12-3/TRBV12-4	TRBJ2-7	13	CASSLEGSYEQYF
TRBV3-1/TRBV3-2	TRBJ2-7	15	CASSLAGGPLGEQYF
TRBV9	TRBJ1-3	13	CASSVADGNTIYF
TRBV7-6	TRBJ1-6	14	CASSASSYNSPLHF
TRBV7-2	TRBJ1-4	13	CASSPQGNEKLFF
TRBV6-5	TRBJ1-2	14	CASSYGGVGYGYTF